This T cell receptor (beta chain) was sequenced during a study of CD8+ T cells in alopecia areata. Study summary: Patients took tofacitinib for 6 to 18 months, followed by 6 drug-free months. General study points: Scalp clonality and expanded CD8+ clones among the top 100 were significantly decreased by tofacitinib. Alopecia totalis/universalis scalp especially showed more expanded CD8+ clones than normal scalp.

Extracted RNA was reverse transcribed into cDNA, the sequencing template. Using immunoSEQ multiplex PCR, the repertoire was profiled, and TCRdb retains in-frame clones only, with some absent. The repertoire holds 150,000 or so clones, with 85% to 90% as singletons. J lost 2 bases, V lost 0 bases, and 9 bases had no gene match. The CDR3 runs 17 residues. The V gene's germline CDR1 is LGHNA and CDR2 YNFKEQ. A word on this clone: The antigen is not known.

Treatment specified: oral pan-JAK inhibitor, 5-10 mg twice daily. From alopecia areata patients, lesional scalp punch biopsies and peripheral blood were collected. The V gene is TRBV4-2, the J gene TRBJ2-7; 8 nucleotides match TRBD1. Sequenced here: CD8+ T cells sorted from blood, sampled at week 4, from a patient treated with tofacitinib. This clonotype was sampled from a human donor with alopecia areata. The CDR3 DNA sequence: TGTGCCAGCAGCCAAGATGTCCAGACAGGGGTGACCTACGAGCAGTACTTC. Translated, it gives CASSQDVQTGVTYEQYF.